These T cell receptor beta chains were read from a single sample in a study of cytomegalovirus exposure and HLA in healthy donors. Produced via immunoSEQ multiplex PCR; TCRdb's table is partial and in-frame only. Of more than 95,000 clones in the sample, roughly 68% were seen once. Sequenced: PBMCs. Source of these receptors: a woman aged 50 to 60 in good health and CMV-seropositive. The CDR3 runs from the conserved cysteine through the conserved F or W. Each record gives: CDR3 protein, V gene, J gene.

CDR3: CASSYYPGHFSNQPQHF; V: TRBV5-1; J: TRBJ1-5
CDR3: CASSRGTSGVSTDTQYF; V: TRBV4-1; J: TRBJ2-3
CDR3: CASSSPLDRVEKLFF; V: TRBV27; J: TRBJ1-4
CDR3: CASSSLAGVNTGELFF; V: TRBV5-1; J: TRBJ2-2
CDR3: CASTPGTGGLYGYTF; V: TRBV11-2; J: TRBJ1-2
CDR3: CASSWTEYFTSGDNTDTQYF; V: TRBV7-8; J: TRBJ2-3
CDR3: CASSLKGVVSNEQFF; V: TRBV7-9; J: TRBJ2-1
CDR3: CASSHRRAVDQPQHF; V: TRBV4-3; J: TRBJ1-5
CDR3: CATRHPTNYGYTF; V: TRBV19; J: TRBJ1-2
CDR3: CASRERVHTDTQYF; V: TRBV5-1; J: TRBJ2-3
CDR3: CASTQGRLAGARGETQYF; V: TRBV5-5; J: TRBJ2-5
CDR3: CASSSYYEQYF; V: TRBV27; J: TRBJ2-7
CDR3: CASSVTDTEAFF; V: TRBV10-2; J: TRBJ1-1
CDR3: CASRNGQGPYEQYF; V: TRBV7-9; J: TRBJ2-7
CDR3: CASKGTGYTGELFF; V: TRBV25-1; J: TRBJ2-2
CDR3: CASSPGAGHSGNTIYF; V: TRBV5-1; J: TRBJ1-3
CDR3: CASSARQGGGEQYF; V: TRBV7-9; J: TRBJ2-7
CDR3: CASSVADQGQHTF; V: TRBV9; J: TRBJ1-2
CDR3: CASSSPGQGVEQYF; V: TRBV27; J: TRBJ2-7
CDR3: CASSVRGQGARKNTEAFF; V: TRBV19; J: TRBJ1-1
CDR3: CASSTPSGQGIGELFF; V: TRBV5-1; J: TRBJ2-2
CDR3: CASNSGGTSSYEQYF; V: TRBV5-1; J: .
CDR3: CASSRGQGAFSPLHF; V: TRBV2; J: TRBJ1-6